These 13 T cell receptor beta chains were sequenced from one sample in a study of T cell repertoires in ileal Crohn's disease. Generated by immunoSEQ multiplex PCR, the TCRdb table keeps only in-frame clones and is missing some. The data hold some 16,000 clones, with 65% to 80% observed a single time. Time point in this sample: neoterminal ileum biopsy at postoperative endoscopy, about 6 months after surgery. The sequencing input was ileal tissue. The receptors stem from an adult with Crohn's disease.

The J gene is TRBJ2-1, the V gene TRBV5-1; 12 bases map to TRBD2. Germline V gene data show CDR1 as SGHRS and CDR2 as YFSETQ. This CDR3 region has 15 residues. J lost 7 bases, V lost 6 bases, and 8 bases had no gene match. CDR3 coding DNA: TGCGCCAGCAATAACCTAGCGGGAGGGCCAAATGAGCAGTTCTTC. It specifies CASNNLAGGPNEQFF.

The chain has TRBV19 and TRBJ1-4; D ambiguous. Germline values: CDR1 LNHDA, CDR2 SQIVND (reference sequence). The CDR3 totals 15 residues. The V gene lost 8 bases and the J gene lost 3 bases, with 16 bases spanning the gap. The CDR3 DNA follows: TGTGCCAGTTCCTCTTTCGGGTCTGCTAATGAAAAACTGTTTTTT. Translating gives CASSSFGSANEKLFF.

This chain connects TRBV30 to TRBJ2-3, with 11 bases matching TRBD2. Looked up from germline, CDR1 is GTSNPN and CDR2 is SVGIG (reference sequence). This CDR3 region has 15 residues. The ends lost 5 bases at V and 2 bases at J; junction bases unmatched: 6. DNA for the CDR3: TGTGCCTGGTCCCGACTAGCGGGGCCCACAGATACGCAGTATTTT. Translation gives CAWSRLAGPTDTQYF.

The rearrangement links TRBV6-5 to TRBJ1-2; possible D gene TRBD1, 5 bases. The germline V and J ends were trimmed by 6 bases and 4 bases, with 15 bases remaining between them. Per germline, CDR1 MNHEY and CDR2 SVGAGI. The CDR3 length is 14 residues. CDR3 loop: CASRRGVGSYGYTF. CDR3 sequence (DNA): TGTGCCAGCAGGCGGGGGGTTGGATCCTATGGCTACACCTTC.

This clone was counted only a few times. V gene TRBV6-1 combines with J gene TRBJ2-3, with 14 bases aligning to TRBD2. This CDR3 has 15 residues. With 5 bases clipped from V and 3 bases from J, the junction kept 1 base outside the gene matches. Germline CDR1 reads MNHNS; CDR2 reads SASEGT. CDR3 residues: CASSRLAGGTDTQYF. CDR3 nucleotide sequence: TGTGCCAGCAGTAGACTAGCGGGAGGGACAGATACGCAGTATTTT.

The V call is TRBV15, the J call TRBJ1-1, with D tentatively TRBD1 (5 bases). Trimming removed 8 bases from V and 5 bases from J, with 18 bases in between. The germline V gene has CDR1 LNHNV and CDR2 YYDKDF (reference sequence). This CDR3 is 14 amino acids long. This CDR3 reads CATRARRGGTEAFF. The DNA for the CDR3 is TGTGCCACCCGTGCCCGAAGGGGTGGTACTGAAGCTTTCTTT.

This clone came up once. The V gene is TRBV4-1, the J gene TRBJ1-2; D is uncertain. The CDR3 loop spans 14 amino acids. Germline CDR1 is MGHRA and CDR2 is YSYEKL. Trimming took 4 bases from V and 8 from J, leaving 17 bases between them. CDR3 protein: CASSRQGGLGGYTF. DNA of the CDR3: TGCGCCAGCAGCCGACAAGGAGGGCTCGGGGGCTACACCTTC.

J is TRBJ2-3 and V is TRBV19; 10 bases are a match to TRBD2. The CDR3 loop spans 15 amino acids. Germline V gene data show CDR1 as LNHDA and CDR2 as SQIVND (reference sequence). V lost 6 bases, J lost 1 base, and 4 bases stayed unmatched. The CDR3, as DNA: TGTGCCAGTAGAACCGGGACTAGCGGCACAGATACGCAGTATTTT. As protein: CASRTGTSGTDTQYF.

The V call is TRBV19, the J call TRBJ1-1; TRBD1 aligns across 9 bases. The CDR3 loop spans 14 amino acids. Germline V gene data show CDR1 as LNHDA and CDR2 as SQIVND (reference sequence). The J segment lost 1 base and the V segment lost 3 bases, leaving 0 bases of the junction unmatched. As DNA, the CDR3 is TGTGCCAGTAGTATGGACAGGGGGAACACTGAAGCTTTCTTT. This codes for CASSMDRGNTEAFF.

The chain recombines TRBV30 with TRBJ1-2; 8 nucleotides match TRBD1. With V trimmed by 0 bases and J by 8 bases, 11 bases remained unmatched. The V gene's germline CDR1 is GTSNPN and CDR2 SVGIG (reference sequence). The CDR3 totals 15 residues. CDR3 residues: CAWSVHPQGGRGYTF. The CDR3 DNA reads as TGTGCCTGGAGTGTACATCCACAGGGGGGTCGGGGCTACACCTTC. Full variable domain (missing parts from reference TRBV30 and TRBJ1-2): SQTIHQWPATLVQPVGSPLSLECTVEGTSNPNLYWYRQAAGRGLQLLFYSVGIGQISSEVPQNLSASRPQDRQFILSSKKLLLSDSGFYLCAWSVHPQGGRGYTFGSGTRLTVV.

The chain uses TRBV9 and TRBJ1-1, with D maybe TRBD1 (6 bases). Germline CDR1 reads SGDLS; CDR2 reads YYNGEE. V lost 4 bases and J 5 bases, leaving 12 bases between the germline ends. The CDR3 consists of 13 residues. The CDR3 reads CASSLQGGTEAFF. The CDR3 DNA follows: TGTGCCAGCAGCTTACAGGGAGGGACTGAAGCTTTCTTT.

A remark on this clone: The sample contains more than one DNA sequence encoding this CDR3. V is TRBV6-5 and J is TRBJ1-5; no clear D. This CDR3 has 13 residues. Germline CDR1 is MNHEY and CDR2 is SVGAGI. Deletions cut 2 bases from V and 4 bases from J, with 6 bases between. The CDR3 here is CASSYGRNQPQHF. CDR3 DNA sequence: TGTGCCAGCAGTTACGGGAGGAATCAGCCCCAGCATTTT.

This clone was seen more than once but under ten times. This chain joins TRBV6-5 and TRBJ2-4; possible D gene TRBD1, 5 bases. This CDR3 spans 15 amino acids. From germline, CDR1 is MNHEY and CDR2 SVGAGI. Trimming removed 5 bases from V and 2 bases from J, with 13 bases in between. CDR3 bases: TGTGCCAGCAGTACCTCGACAGCAACCAAAAACATTCAGTACTTC. This encodes CASSTSTATKNIQYF.